Presented here are 20 T cell receptor beta chains from one specimen sequenced in a study of OX40 agonist ivuxolimab in advanced cancers. Profiled with immunoSEQ multiplex PCR; TCRdb holds only in-frame clones, not every one. The table has some 87,000 clones, over 80% seen once; the top ten hold around 0.44%. Sequenced material: CD4+ or CD8+ T cells sorted from blood, taken in a trial of the OX40 agonist ivuxolimab. Receptors originate from an adult with an advanced solid tumor such as melanoma, head and neck, liver or kidney cancer.

This chain uses TRBV4-3 with TRBJ1-2, with D uncertain. There are 14 residues in the CDR3. Trimming left V 4 bases short and J 5 bases short, with 14 bases between. Per the germline V gene, CDR1 is LGHNA and CDR2 is YSLEER. The CDR3 sequence: CASSPNRGGYGYTF. CDR3 sequence (DNA): TGCGCCAGCAGCCCGAACCGGGGTGGTTATGGCTACACCTTC.

The genes are TRBV4-3 and TRBJ2-1, with 7 bases matching TRBD2. V gave up 2 bases and J gave up 0 bases; unmatched junction bases: 4. Germline-derived CDR1 and CDR2 are LGHNA and YSLEER. The CDR3 is 16 residues long. The CDR3 region has the DNA TGCGCCAGCAGCCAACTAGCGGAAAGCTCCTACAATGAGCAGTTCTTC. Translation gives CASSQLAESSYNEQFF.

This chain joins TRBV7-2 and TRBJ1-1; D may be TRBD1 (5 bases). The CDR3 runs to 16 residues. Trimming shortened V by 2 bases and J by 1 base, and 14 bases separated the two germline ends. Germline values: CDR1 SGHTA, CDR2 FQGNSA. The CDR3 loop reads CASSLFQGRRNTEAFF. CDR3 nucleotides: TGTGCCAGCAGCTTATTCCAGGGCCGGAGGAACACTGAAGCTTTCTTT.

A single count supports this clone. V usage is TRBV15 and J usage is TRBJ2-1; perhaps TRBD2 as D (5 bases). The V gene's germline CDR1 is LNHNV and CDR2 YYDKDF (reference sequence). CDR3 length: 15 residues. Trimming removed 1 base from V and 6 bases from J, with 13 bases in between. The CDR3 loop reads CATSRVTRAVNEQFF. As DNA, the CDR3 is TGTGCCACCAGCAGAGTAACGAGGGCAGTCAATGAGCAGTTCTTC.

J is TRBJ2-7 and V is TRBV10-3; D uncertain. This CDR3 is 12 amino acids long. The germline V and J ends were trimmed by 6 bases and 3 bases, with 9 bases remaining between them. Looked up from germline, CDR1 is ENHRY and CDR2 is SYGVKD. CDR3 region: CAIRSDLYEQYF. The CDR3 DNA is TGTGCCATCAGATCAGACCTCTACGAGCAGTACTTC.

This chain links TRBV6-5 with TRBJ1-2; D is unresolved. V lost 6 bases, J lost 2 bases, and 10 bases lay in between. CDR3 length equals 13 residues. Germline-derived CDR1 and CDR2 are MNHEY and SVGAGI. The CDR3 loop is CASSRHLNYGYTF. DNA of the CDR3: TGTGCCAGCAGCCGTCACTTAAACTATGGCTACACCTTC.

V gene TRBV9 combines with J gene TRBJ2-3; 9 nucleotides align to TRBD1. V lost 8 bases and J lost 5; bases outside the gene matches: 6. In germline, CDR1 is SGDLS, CDR2 YYNGEE. The CDR3 contains 13 residues. CDR3 amino acids: CASGTGLIDTQYF. The CDR3 nucleotides are TGTGCCAGTGGGACAGGGCTCATAGATACGCAGTATTTT.

This chain uses TRBV5-5 with TRBJ2-5; tentative D call: TRBD2 (5 bases). The CDR3 has 15 residues. Germline CDR1 is SGHKS and CDR2 is YYEKEE (reference sequence). Trimming removed 0 bases from V and 4 bases from J, with 13 bases in between. The CDR3 DNA follows: TGTGCCAGCAGCTTGGGAGGGTTGTTCCGAGAGACCCAGTACTTC. Encoded protein: CASSLGGLFRETQYF.

The chain recombines TRBV7-9 with TRBJ2-3, with D tentatively TRBD1 (6 bases). CDR1 is SEHNR and CDR2 is FQNEAQ in the germline V gene (reference sequence). The CDR3 sequence is 15 residues long. V lost 3 bases and J 4 bases, leaving 14 bases between the germline ends. For the CDR3, the DNA is TGTGCCAGCAGCTTTAACAACAGGGTCGCAGATACGCAGTATTTT. It codes for CASSFNNRVADTQYF.

The rearrangement uses TRBV2 and TRBJ2-7; D remains ambiguous. The CDR3 has 14 residues. In germline, CDR1 is SNHLY, CDR2 FYNNEI. V lost 9 bases, J lost 2 bases, and 17 bases lay in between. DNA of the CDR3: TGTGCCAGTCTCCCACGAGTCGAGGCCTACGAGCAGTACTTC. This gives the protein CASLPRVEAYEQYF.

The rearrangement links TRBV5-1 to TRBJ2-2; D uncertain. Per germline, CDR1 SGHRS and CDR2 YFSETQ. With 4 bases removed from V and 5 bases from J, the gap between germline ends came to 18 bases. The CDR3 has 16 residues. The CDR3 bases are TGCGCCAGCAGCCTAGACGGTGCCGGTCGGACCGGGGAGCTGTTTTTT. Translated: CASSLDGAGRTGELFF. Together with reference TRBV5-1 and TRBJ2-2, the CDR3 gives the full variable domain: KAGVTQTPRYLIKTRGQQVTLSCSPISGHRSVSWYQQTPGQGLQFLFEYFSETQRNKGNFPGRFSGRQFSNSRSEMNVSTLELGDSALYLCASSLDGAGRTGELFFGEGSRLTVL.

V usage is TRBV11-3 and J usage is TRBJ2-1; 8 bases are a match to TRBD2. The ends lost 4 bases at V and 7 bases at J; junction bases unmatched: 3. This CDR3 spans 13 amino acids. Germline lookup yields CDR1 SGHNT and CDR2 YENEEA. The CDR3 DNA reads as TGTGCCAGCAGCTCAGTAGCGGGGAATGAGCAGTTCTTC. Its translation is CASSSVAGNEQFF.

The chain employs TRBV28 and TRBJ2-1, with 13 nucleotides matching TRBD2. Trimming cost V 5 bases and J 10 bases; bases outside gene matches: 11. The CDR3 loop spans 16 amino acids. Germline V gives CDR1 MDHEN, CDR2 SYDVKM. This CDR3 is CASSPGGLAGNGEQFF. Written as DNA, the CDR3 is TGTGCCAGCAGTCCCGGGGGACTAGCGGGAAACGGGGAGCAGTTCTTC.

This chain joins TRBV6-1 and TRBJ2-7, with unresolved D. The CDR3 contains 11 residues. The V gene's germline CDR1 is MNHNS and CDR2 SASEGT. Trimming pared 6 bases from V and 4 bases from J, leaving 7 bases between. CDR3 sequence reads: CASSRLYEQYF. CDR3 sequence (DNA): TGTGCCAGCAGCAGGCTTTACGAGCAGTACTTC.

V and J are TRBV5-1 and TRBJ2-2; D might be TRBD2 (6 bases). CDR1 and CDR2 from the germline V gene are SGHRS and YFSETQ. V lost 0 bases and J 5 bases, leaving 8 bases between the germline ends. The CDR3 extends over 14 amino acids. CDR3 region: CASSLDAGTGELFF. In DNA form, the CDR3 reads TGCGCCAGCAGCTTGGATGCGGGAACCGGGGAGCTGTTTTTT.

V gene TRBV6-5 combines with J gene TRBJ1-1; D remains ambiguous. V was cut by 0 bases and J by 1 base, with 9 bases left in between. Germline V lookup: CDR1 MNHEY, CDR2 SVGAGI. The CDR3 is 15 amino acids. The CDR3 is CASSYSILANTEAFF. The CDR3 DNA follows: TGTGCCAGCAGTTACTCGATCTTGGCGAACACTGAAGCTTTCTTT.

V usage is TRBV10-1 and J usage is TRBJ2-6, with 7 bases matching TRBD1. The trim removed 0 bases at V and 0 bases at J, leaving 5 bases unmatched. This CDR3 has 18 amino acids. Germline V lookup: CDR1 WNHNN, CDR2 SYGVQD (reference sequence). The CDR3 DNA is TGCGCCAGCAGTGAGTCGGGGACAGCTAACTCTGGGGCCAACGTCCTGACTTTC. This encodes CASSESGTANSGANVLTF.

J is TRBJ2-7 and V is TRBV6-5; weak D call: TRBD1 (6 bases). Germline V gene data show CDR1 as MNHEY and CDR2 as SVGAGI. This CDR3 is 14 amino acids long. The V end was cut by 6 bases, the J end by 5 bases, with 17 bases between. CDR3 sequence (DNA): TGTGCCAGCAGGATAGGGGGACCTATCCACGAGCAGTACTTC. It is translated as CASRIGGPIHEQYF.

The chain couples TRBV11-2 to TRBJ2-1, with a weak D call TRBD2 (6 bases). Germline values: CDR1 SGHAT, CDR2 FQNNGV. This CDR3 region has 14 residues. Trimming stripped 5 bases from V and 8 bases from J, with 16 bases between. The CDR3 here is CASSRWDWQDEQFF. For the CDR3, the DNA is TGTGCCAGCAGCCGGTGGGACTGGCAGGATGAGCAGTTCTTC.

This clone was observed a handful of times. The V call is TRBV29-1, the J call TRBJ2-5, with D hard to call. The germline gives CDR1 SQVTM, CDR2 ANQGSEA. The V end lost 6 bases, the J end lost 9 bases, and 11 bases lay between the germline ends. This CDR3 contains 10 residues. The CDR3 DNA reads TGCAGCGTCTCCGACCGGGCCCAGTACTTC. This sequence encodes CSVSDRAQYF.